This entry concerns a single TCR beta chain. The antigen is not known. V lost 3 bases and J lost 0; bases outside the gene matches: 3. The CDR3 runs 16 residues. This sample stems from a study of neurological immune-mediated disorders. Broader study findings: The multiple sclerosis repertoire cluster had no clinical or MRI feature associated with it.

Synthesis of cDNA was accomplished via 5'RACE employing 10-nucleotide random UMIs. One entry per CDR3 protein results from TCRdb running MiXCR on the 5' RACE reads. The repertoire holds 90,000 to 150,000 distinct CDR3 sequences, with roughly 3.1% as singletons. Sequencing used PBMCs. The sequence was collected from a woman in her 30s with multiple sclerosis. This sequence joins TRBV12-3 or TRBV12-4 and TRBJ2-3; 10 bases are a match to TRBD2. As DNA, the CDR3 is TGTGCCAGCAGTTTGGGACTAGCGACTAGCACAGATACGCAGTATTTT. Residues: CASSLGLATSTDTQYF.